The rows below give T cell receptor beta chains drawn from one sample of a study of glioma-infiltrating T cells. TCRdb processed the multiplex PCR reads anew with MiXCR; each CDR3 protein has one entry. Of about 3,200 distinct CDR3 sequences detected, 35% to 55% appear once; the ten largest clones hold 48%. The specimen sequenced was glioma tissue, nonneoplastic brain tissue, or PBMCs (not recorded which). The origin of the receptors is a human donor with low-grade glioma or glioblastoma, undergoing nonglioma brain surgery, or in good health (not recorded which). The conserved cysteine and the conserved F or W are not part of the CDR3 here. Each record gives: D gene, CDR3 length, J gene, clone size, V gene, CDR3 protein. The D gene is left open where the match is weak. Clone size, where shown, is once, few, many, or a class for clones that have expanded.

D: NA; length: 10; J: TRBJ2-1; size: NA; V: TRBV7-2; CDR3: ASRTGAGEQF
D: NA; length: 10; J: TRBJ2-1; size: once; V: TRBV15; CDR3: ATSRENDKKF
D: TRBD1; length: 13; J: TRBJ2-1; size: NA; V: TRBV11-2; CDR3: ASSLDSAGGDEQF
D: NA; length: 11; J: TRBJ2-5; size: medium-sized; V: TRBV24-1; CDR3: ATSEQGRETQY
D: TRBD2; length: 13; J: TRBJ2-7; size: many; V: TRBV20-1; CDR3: SARNPSGGGYEQY
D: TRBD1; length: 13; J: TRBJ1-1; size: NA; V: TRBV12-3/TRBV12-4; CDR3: ASSLQTGGNTEAF
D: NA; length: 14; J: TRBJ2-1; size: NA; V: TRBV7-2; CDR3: ASTFGGGTVGNEEF
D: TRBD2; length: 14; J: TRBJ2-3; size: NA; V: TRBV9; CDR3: ASGRLAGDRTDTQY
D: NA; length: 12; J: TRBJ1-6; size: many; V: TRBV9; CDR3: ASSVGSWGSPLH
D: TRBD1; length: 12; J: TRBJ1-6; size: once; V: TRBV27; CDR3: ASSFSGGDSPLH
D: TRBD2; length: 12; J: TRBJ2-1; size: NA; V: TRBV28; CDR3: ASSFCLAGDEQL
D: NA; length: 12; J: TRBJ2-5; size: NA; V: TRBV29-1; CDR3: SVELGKGGETQY
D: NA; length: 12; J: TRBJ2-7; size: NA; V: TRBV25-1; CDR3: ASSAEAELYRQY
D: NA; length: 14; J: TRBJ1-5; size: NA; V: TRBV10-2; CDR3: ASSESPGNSNPTQH
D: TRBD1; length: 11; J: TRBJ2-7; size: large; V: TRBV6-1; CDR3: ASSRDRGIEQY
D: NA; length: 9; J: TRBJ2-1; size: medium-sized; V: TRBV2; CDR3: AREGHNEQF
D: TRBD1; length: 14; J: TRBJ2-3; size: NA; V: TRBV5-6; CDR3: ASSHRGTGSTDTQY
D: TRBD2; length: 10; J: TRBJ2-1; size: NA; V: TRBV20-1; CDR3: SAHELSGRKV
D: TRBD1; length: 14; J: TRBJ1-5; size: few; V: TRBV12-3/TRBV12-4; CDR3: ASSLNRGESNQPQH
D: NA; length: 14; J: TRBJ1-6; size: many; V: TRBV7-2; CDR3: ASSLYGGDTDSPLH
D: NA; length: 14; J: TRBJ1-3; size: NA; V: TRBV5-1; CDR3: ASSLAGSDSVNTIY
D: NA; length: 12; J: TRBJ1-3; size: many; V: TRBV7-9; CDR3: ASSLGGSGNTIY
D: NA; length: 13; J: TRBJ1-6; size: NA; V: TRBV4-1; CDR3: ASSEVGLPNPPLH
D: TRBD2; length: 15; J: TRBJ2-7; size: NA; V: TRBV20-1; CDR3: SAPDGTSVGDPNEQY
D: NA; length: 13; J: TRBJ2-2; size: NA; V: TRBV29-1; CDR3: SVGDGRDGTGELF
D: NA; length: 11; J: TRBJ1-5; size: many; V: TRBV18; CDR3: ASSLGFNQPQH
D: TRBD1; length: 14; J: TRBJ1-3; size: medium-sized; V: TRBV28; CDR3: ASSFYGRGRRNTIY
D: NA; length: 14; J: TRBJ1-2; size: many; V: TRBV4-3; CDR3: ASSQVNRFLVYGYT
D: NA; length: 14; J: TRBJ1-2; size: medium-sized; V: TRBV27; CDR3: ATRPGSLPPLYGYT
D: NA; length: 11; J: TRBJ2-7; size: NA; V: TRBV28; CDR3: ASSPLTLCEQY
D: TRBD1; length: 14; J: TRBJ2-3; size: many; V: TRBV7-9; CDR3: ASSLGQGADTDTQY
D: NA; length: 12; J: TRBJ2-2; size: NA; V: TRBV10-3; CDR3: AISRGTNTGELF
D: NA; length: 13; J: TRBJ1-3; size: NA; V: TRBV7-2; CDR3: ASSSAGLAGNTIY
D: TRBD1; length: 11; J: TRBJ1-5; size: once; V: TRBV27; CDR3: ARGQGGYQPQH
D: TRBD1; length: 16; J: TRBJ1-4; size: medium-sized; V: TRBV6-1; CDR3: ASSEAGTGIVANEKLF
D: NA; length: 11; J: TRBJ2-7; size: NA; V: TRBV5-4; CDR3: ASSLGTTYEQY
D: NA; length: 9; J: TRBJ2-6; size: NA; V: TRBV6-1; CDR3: DSSGANVLT
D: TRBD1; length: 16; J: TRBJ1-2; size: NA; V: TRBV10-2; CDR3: ASSESPGTGGEGYGYT
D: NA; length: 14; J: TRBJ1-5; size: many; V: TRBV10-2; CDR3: ASSESPGNSLGPQH
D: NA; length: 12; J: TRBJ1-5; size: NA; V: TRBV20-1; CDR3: SAQGELSNKPQH
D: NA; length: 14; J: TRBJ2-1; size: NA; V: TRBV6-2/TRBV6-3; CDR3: ASSYSSGIPSNEQF
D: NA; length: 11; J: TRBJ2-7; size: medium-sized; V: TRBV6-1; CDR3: ASSEWVEGEQY
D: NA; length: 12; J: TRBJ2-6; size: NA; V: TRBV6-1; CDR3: ASSDSSWANVLT
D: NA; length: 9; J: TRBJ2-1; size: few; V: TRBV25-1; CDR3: ASAAGDEQF
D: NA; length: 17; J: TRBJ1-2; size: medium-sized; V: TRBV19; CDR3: ASSDIQGKGSPANYGYT
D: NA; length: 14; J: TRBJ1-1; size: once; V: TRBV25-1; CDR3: ACSARDPQGNTEAF
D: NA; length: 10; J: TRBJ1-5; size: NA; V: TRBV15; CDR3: AASGINQPQH
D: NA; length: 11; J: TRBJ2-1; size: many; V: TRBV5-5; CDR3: ASSLPENNEQF
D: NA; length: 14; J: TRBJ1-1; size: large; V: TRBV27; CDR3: ASGRNEMLMNTEAF
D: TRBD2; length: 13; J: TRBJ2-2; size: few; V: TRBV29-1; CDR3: SVEPSGGASGELF
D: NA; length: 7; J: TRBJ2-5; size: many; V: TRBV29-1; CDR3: SVGETQY
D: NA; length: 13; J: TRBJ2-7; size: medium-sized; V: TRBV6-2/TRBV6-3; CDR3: ASSYHRQDSYEQY
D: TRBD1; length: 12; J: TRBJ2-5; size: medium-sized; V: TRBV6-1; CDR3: ASKPLDRAETQY
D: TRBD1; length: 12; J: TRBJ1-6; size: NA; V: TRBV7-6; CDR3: AGRSGTVDSPLH
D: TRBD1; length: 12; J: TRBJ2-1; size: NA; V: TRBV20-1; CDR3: SASRGHYYSEQF
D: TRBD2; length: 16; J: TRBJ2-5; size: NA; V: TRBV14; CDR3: ASSQVHGLAGVGETQY